This TCR beta chain was sequenced in a study of blood T cells in healthy people across ages. It was with a sample-barcoded 5' primer and a J-beta primer mix that a second PCR of roughly 7 to 12 cycles was run. TCRdb re-called the 5' RACE reads with MiXCR, one entry per CDR3 protein. Counted here are 700,000 to 900,000 distinct CDR3 sequences, roughly 50% occurring once; the ten biggest clones make up approximately 40%. CDR1 is DFQATT, CDR2 SNEGSKA, per germline (reference sequence). The CDR3 covers 12 residues. Trimming pared 3 bases from V and 2 bases from J, leaving 7 bases between. The specimen was blood. This sequence was found in an older man in good health. This chain joins TRBV20-1 and TRBJ1-1; no definite D call. CDR3: CSASFINTEAFF. The CDR3, as DNA: TGCAGTGCTAGTTTTATAAACACTGAAGCTTTCTTT.